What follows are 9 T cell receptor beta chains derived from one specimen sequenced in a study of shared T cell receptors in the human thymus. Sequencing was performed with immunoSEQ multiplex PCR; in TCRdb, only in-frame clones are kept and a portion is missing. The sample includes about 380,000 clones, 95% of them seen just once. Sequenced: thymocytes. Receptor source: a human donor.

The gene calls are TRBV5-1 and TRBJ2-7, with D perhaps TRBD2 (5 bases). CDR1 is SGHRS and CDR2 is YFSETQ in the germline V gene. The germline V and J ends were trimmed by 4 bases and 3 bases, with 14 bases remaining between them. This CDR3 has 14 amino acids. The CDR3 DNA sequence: TGCGCCAGCAGCCCCGGGGTGGTTGGCTACGAGCAGTACTTC. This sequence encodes CASSPGVVGYEQYF.

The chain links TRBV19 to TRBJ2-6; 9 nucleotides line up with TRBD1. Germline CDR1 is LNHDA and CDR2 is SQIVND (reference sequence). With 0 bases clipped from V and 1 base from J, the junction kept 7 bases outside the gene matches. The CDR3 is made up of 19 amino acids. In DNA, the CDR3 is TGTGCCAGTAGTATAGATCCGGGACAGGGTAGGTCTGGGGCCAACGTCCTGACTTTC. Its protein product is CASSIDPGQGRSGANVLTF. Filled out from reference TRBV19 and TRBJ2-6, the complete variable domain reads DGGITQSPKYLFRKEGQNVTLSCEQNLNHDAMYWYRQDPGQGLRLIYYSQIVNDFQKGDIAEGYSVSREKKESFPLTVTSAQKNPTAFYLCASSIDPGQGRSGANVLTFGAGSRLTVL.

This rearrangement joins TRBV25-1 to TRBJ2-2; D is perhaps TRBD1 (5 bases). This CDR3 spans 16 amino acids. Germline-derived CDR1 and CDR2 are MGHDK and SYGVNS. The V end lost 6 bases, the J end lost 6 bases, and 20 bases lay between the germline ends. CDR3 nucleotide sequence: TGTGCCAGCAGGTCAGGGTGGGGAAGTAACGCCGGGGAGCTGTTTTTT. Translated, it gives CASRSGWGSNAGELFF.

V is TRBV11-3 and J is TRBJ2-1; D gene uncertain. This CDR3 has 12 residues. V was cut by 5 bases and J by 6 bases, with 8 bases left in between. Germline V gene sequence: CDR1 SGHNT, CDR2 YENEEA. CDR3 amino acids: CASSTMANEQFF. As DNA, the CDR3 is TGTGCCAGCAGCACTATGGCCAATGAGCAGTTCTTC.

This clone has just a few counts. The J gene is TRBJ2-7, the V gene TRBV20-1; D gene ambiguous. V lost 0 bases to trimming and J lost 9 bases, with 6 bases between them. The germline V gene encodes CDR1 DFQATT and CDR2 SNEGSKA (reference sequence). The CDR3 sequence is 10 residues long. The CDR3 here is CSAREGWQYF. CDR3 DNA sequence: TGCAGTGCTAGAGAGGGGTGGCAGTACTTC.

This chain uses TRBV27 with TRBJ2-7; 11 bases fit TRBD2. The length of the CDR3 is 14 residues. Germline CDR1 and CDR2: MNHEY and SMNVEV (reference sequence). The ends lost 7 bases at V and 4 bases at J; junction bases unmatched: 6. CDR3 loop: CASKRLAGSYEQYF. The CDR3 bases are TGTGCCAGCAAGAGACTAGCGGGATCTTACGAGCAGTACTTC.

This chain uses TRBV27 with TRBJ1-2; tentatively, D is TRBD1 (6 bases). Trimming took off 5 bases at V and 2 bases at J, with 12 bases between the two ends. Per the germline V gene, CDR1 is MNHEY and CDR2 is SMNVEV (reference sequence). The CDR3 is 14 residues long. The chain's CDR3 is CASSHSTGNYGYTF. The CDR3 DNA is TGTGCCAGCAGTCACTCGACAGGAAACTATGGCTACACCTTC.

The CDR3 coding sequence is TGTGCCAGTACCCAAGAGGCGCAGGGGGAATGTCAGCCCCAGCATTTT. Encoded protein: CASTQEAQGECQPQHF. The chain has TRBV19 and TRBJ1-5; 7 bases are a match to TRBD1. CDR1 and CDR2 from the germline V gene are LNHDA and SQIVND (reference sequence). V was clipped by 7 bases and J by 6 bases; unmatched bases: 15. The CDR3 length is 16 residues.

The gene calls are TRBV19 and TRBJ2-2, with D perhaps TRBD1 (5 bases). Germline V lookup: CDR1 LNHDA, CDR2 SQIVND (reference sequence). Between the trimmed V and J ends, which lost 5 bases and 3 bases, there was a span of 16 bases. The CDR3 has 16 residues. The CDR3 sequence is CASSPPGWHYTGELFF. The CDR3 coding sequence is TGTGCCAGTAGTCCACCAGGGTGGCACTACACCGGGGAGCTGTTTTTT.